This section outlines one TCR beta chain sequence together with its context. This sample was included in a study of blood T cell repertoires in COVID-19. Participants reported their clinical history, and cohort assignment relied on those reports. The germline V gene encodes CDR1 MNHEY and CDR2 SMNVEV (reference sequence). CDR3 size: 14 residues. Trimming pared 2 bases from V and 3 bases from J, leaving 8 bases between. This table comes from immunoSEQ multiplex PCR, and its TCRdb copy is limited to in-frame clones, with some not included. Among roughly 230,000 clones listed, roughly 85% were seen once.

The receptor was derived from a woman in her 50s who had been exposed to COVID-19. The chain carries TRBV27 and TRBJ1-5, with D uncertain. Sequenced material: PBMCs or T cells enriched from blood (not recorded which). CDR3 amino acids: CASSLAGDNQPQHF. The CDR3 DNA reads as TGTGCCAGCAGTTTAGCCGGGGACAATCAGCCCCAGCATTTT.